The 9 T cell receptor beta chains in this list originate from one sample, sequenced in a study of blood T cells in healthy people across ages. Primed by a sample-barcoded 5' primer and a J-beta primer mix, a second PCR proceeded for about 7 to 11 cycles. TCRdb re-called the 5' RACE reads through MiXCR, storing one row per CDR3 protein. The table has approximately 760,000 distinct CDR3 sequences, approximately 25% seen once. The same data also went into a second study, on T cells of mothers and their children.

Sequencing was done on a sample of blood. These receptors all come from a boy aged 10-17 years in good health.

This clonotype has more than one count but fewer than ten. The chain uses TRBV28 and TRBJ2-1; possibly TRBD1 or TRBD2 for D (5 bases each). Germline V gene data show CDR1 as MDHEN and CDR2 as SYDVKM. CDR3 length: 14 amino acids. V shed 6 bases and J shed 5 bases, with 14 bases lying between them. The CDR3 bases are TGTGCCAGCAGCCGGGGCTGGGGGAACAATGAGCAGTTCTTC. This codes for CASSRGWGNNEQFF.

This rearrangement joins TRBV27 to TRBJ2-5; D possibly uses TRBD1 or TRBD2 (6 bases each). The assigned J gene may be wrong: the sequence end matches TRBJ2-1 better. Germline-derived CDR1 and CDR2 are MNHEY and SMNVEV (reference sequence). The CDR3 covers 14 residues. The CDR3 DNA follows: TGTGCCAGCAGGATCGGAGGGGGCTACAATGAGCAGTTCTTC. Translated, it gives CASRIGGGYNEQFF.

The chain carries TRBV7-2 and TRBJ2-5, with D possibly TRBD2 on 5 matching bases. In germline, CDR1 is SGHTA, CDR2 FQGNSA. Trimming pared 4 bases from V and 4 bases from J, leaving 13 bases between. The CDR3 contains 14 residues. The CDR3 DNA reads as TGTGCCAGCAGCTCTTCTGGACTGGCAGAGACCCAGTACTTC. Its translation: CASSSSGLAETQYF.

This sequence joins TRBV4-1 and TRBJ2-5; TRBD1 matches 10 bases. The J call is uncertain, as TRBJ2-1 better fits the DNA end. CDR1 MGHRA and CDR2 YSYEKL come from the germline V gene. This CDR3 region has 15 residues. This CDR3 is CASSQEGQGIDEQFF. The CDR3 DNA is TGCGCCAGCAGCCAAGAGGGACAGGGGATCGATGAGCAGTTCTTC.

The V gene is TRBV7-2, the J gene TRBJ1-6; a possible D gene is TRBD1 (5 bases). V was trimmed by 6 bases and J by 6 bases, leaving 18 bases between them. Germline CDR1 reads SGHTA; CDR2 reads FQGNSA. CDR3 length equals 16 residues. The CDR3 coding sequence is TGTGCCAGCAGTAGGGGCCCCCGAGGGGTTAATTCACCCCTCCACTTT. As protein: CASSRGPRGVNSPLHF.

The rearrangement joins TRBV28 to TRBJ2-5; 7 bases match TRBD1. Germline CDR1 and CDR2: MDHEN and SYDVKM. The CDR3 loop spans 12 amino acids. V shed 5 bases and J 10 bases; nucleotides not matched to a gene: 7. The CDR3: CASSRDRARQYF. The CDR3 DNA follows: TGTGCCAGCAGTCGCGACAGGGCGCGCCAGTACTTC.

The CDR3 loop is CASSQEGRVGGYTF. CDR3 DNA sequence: TGCGCCAGCAGCCAAGAGGGTAGGGTGGGTGGCTACACCTTC. The chain combines TRBV4-3 with TRBJ1-2; D is undetermined. V gave up 0 bases and J gave up 7 bases, with 12 bases separating them. Germline V CDR1 and CDR2: LGHNA, YSLEER. The CDR3 consists of 14 residues.

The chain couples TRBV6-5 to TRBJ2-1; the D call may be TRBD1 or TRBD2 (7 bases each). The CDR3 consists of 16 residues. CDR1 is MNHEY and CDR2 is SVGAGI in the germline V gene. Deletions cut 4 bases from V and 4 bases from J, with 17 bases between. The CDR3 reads CASSSPGGGPYNEQFF. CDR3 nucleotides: TGTGCCAGCAGTTCCCCAGGGGGGGGGCCTTACAATGAGCAGTTCTTC.

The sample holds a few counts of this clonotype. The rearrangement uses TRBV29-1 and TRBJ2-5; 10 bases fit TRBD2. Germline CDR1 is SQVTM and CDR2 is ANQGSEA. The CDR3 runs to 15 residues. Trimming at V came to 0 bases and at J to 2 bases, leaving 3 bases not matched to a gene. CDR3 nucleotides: TGCAGCGTTGAAGAGGGGACTAGCGTACAAGAGACCCAGTACTTC. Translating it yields CSVEEGTSVQETQYF.